Listed here is a single T cell receptor (beta chain). Its target is not known. The donors were members of the roughly 120-subject validation cohort (separate from the roughly 670-subject first cohort). The sample is drawn from a study of cytomegalovirus exposure and HLA in healthy donors. Findings and limits, study-wide: Investigators reported approximately 150 TCR beta chains as tied to cytomegalovirus.

Assay used: immunoSEQ multiplex PCR; TCRdb lists only in-frame clones, some missing. The sample records more than 120,000 clones, roughly 86% being singletons. Trimming removed 3 bases at V and 0 bases at J, with 9 bases between. The CDR3 sequence is 14 residues long. CDR1 and CDR2 from the germline V gene are SGDLS and YYNGEE. This clonotype was obtained from a man aged 18 to 29 in good health and CMV-seropositive. Sequenced sample: PBMCs. The chain uses TRBV9 and TRBJ1-2; D possibly corresponds to TRBD1 (5 bases). CDR3 nucleotides: TGTGCCAGCAGCGCTAGGGGCACTAACTATGGCTACACCTTC. It yields the protein CASSARGTNYGYTF.